This T cell receptor (beta chain) was identified in a study of blood T cell repertoires in COVID-19. Study-wide background: T cells, B-cell-depleted T cells, or PBMCs supplied cDNA or gDNA.

TCRdb's copy holds only in-frame clones and misses some; the assay was immunoSEQ multiplex PCR. The sample yields 190,000 or so clones, 70% to 85% seen once. V was pared by 10 bases and J by 0 bases, with 8 bases of the junction left unmatched. Germline CDR1 is ENHRY and CDR2 is SYGVKD. The CDR3 is 15 residues long. This clonotype was sampled from a human donor with acute or convalescent COVID-19. The donor label of this sample is uncertain. Material for sequencing was peripheral blood. The chain employs TRBV10-3 and TRBJ1-2; TRBD1 matches 10 bases. The CDR3 reads CATGMTGGSNYGYTF. The CDR3 DNA is TGTGCCACCGGGATGACAGGGGGCTCTAACTATGGCTACACCTTC.